One T cell receptor (beta chain) is described in this entry. The data derive from a study of T cells in Graves' hyperthyroidism and ophthalmopathy. Study in general: Blood was drawn when the patient was first diagnosed and still untreated.

The source material, RNA transcripts, was used to amplify TCR beta CDR3 regions. HTBI primers drove first-round RT-PCR of the TCR CDR3. TCRdb re-called the multiplex PCR reads through MiXCR, storing one row per CDR3 protein. The sample carries a few hundred thousand distinct CDR3 sequences, about 19% recorded once. Trimming pared 4 bases from V and 7 bases from J, leaving 10 bases between. Germline CDR1 reads LNHDA; CDR2 reads SQIVND (reference sequence). CDR3 size: 13 residues. Patients with uncontrolled infections, other autoimmune diseases, pregnancy or lactation were excluded. Diagnosis relied on clinical symptoms, serum thyroxine and TRAb, thyroid ultrasound and orbital computed tomography.

This TCR came from a man aged 50-59 years with Graves' ophthalmopathy. This chain uses TRBV19 with TRBJ2-2; TRBD2 is a possible D gene (6 bases). The source material was blood. CDR3 nucleotide sequence: TGTGCCAGTAGTAAACTAGCTGACGGGGAGCTGTTTTTT. Translation: CASSKLADGELFF.